One and the same sample provided the 30 T cell receptor beta chains below, sequenced in a study of blood T cell repertoires in COVID-19. Assay used: immunoSEQ multiplex PCR; TCRdb lists only in-frame clones, some missing. The sample includes just over 350,000 clones, over 75% seen only once; the top ten take around 3%. The material sequenced was PBMCs or T cells enriched from blood (not recorded which). Source of these receptors: a woman aged 25 to 39 who had recovered from COVID-19.

The V gene is TRBV4-1, the J gene TRBJ2-1; 12 nucleotides line up with TRBD2. Trimming removed 4 bases from V and 3 bases from J; junction bases left unmatched: 1. This CDR3 comprises 15 residues. Germline V gene data show CDR1 as MGHRA and CDR2 as YSYEKL. The CDR3 spells CASSLTSGGYNEQFF. The CDR3 coding sequence is TGCGCCAGCAGCCTGACTAGCGGGGGCTACAATGAGCAGTTCTTC.

This clone showed up just a few times. Here the CDR3 DNA reads TGTGCCAGCAGCTTGGGACAGGGAGATGGCTACACCTTC. It encodes CASSLGQGDGYTF. V and J are TRBV5-8 and TRBJ1-2; 7 nucleotides agree with TRBD1. CDR3 length equals 13 residues. V lost 0 bases to trimming and J lost 6 bases; unmatched junction nucleotides: 2. Germline CDR1 and CDR2: SGHTS and YDEGEE.

Only one count was recorded for this clone. This chain joins TRBV6-5 and TRBJ1-3; TRBD1 matches 7 bases. Unmatched junction bases numbered 4, after V lost 5 bases and J lost 0 bases. Germline loops: CDR1 MNHEY, CDR2 SVGAGI. The CDR3 has 15 amino acids. DNA for the CDR3: TGTGCCAGCAGTAATTGGGACAGCTCTGGAAACACCATATATTTT. Translated, it gives CASSNWDSSGNTIYF.

The rearrangement links TRBV5-6 to TRBJ2-1; 9 positions agree with TRBD1. V lost 4 bases to trimming and J lost 4 bases; unmatched junction nucleotides: 15. The CDR3 contains 18 residues. In germline, CDR1 is SGHDT, CDR2 YYEEEE. For the CDR3, the DNA is TGTGCCAGCAGCAGAGGGACAGGGTTCTTTGTGGTTTACAATGAGCAGTTCTTC. It specifies CASSRGTGFFVVYNEQFF.

This clone was found a few times. The V and J genes are TRBV11-2 and TRBJ1-5, with 12 bases that match TRBD1. The CDR3 runs 15 residues. The germline CDR1 and CDR2 sequences are SGHAT and FQNNGV. Trimming at V came to 5 bases and at J to 8 bases, leaving 7 bases not matched to a gene. This CDR3 is CASSPGTGGGEPQHF. DNA of the CDR3: TGTGCCAGCAGCCCCGGGACAGGGGGCGGAGAGCCCCAGCATTTT.

The V call is TRBV5-1, the J call TRBJ2-7; 11 bases map to TRBD1. This CDR3 has 15 residues. Germline loops: CDR1 SGHRS, CDR2 YFSETQ. V was pared by 4 bases and J by 6 bases, with 9 bases of the junction left unmatched. In DNA form, the CDR3 reads TGCGCCAGCAGCCCGGAACCGGGACAGGGGGGCGAGCAGTACTTC. It encodes CASSPEPGQGGEQYF.

The chain carries TRBV6-5 and TRBJ2-2; 10 bases are shared with TRBD1. The CDR3 sequence is 13 residues long. Germline trimming cut 8 bases from V and 9 bases from J; bases unmatched to any gene: 6. Germline V gene data show CDR1 as MNHEY and CDR2 as SVGAGI. The CDR3 DNA reads as TGTGCCAGCGCGGACAGGGGGGGCTGGGAGCTGTTTTTT. This codes for CASADRGGWELFF.

CDR3 sequence reads: CASSLVQRSTDTQYF. DNA for the CDR3: TGCGCCAGCAGCTTGGTTCAGCGGAGCACAGATACGCAGTATTTT. The chain is built from TRBV5-1 and TRBJ2-3; perhaps TRBD2 as D (5 bases). The V end was cut by 0 bases, the J end by 0 bases, with 8 bases between. This CDR3 region has 15 residues. Germline CDR1 is SGHRS and CDR2 is YFSETQ.

The chain has TRBV5-6 and TRBJ2-2; 8 positions agree with TRBD1. The CDR3 length is 16 residues. Trimming at V came to 2 bases and at J to 5 bases, leaving 8 bases not matched to a gene. The germline V gene encodes CDR1 SGHDT and CDR2 YYEEEE. The CDR3 DNA reads as TGTGCCAGCAGCTTCCCTGGACAGGGTTTGACCGGGGAGCTGTTTTTT. Translating gives CASSFPGQGLTGELFF. Looking up the rest from reference TRBV5-6 and TRBJ2-2 gives the full variable domain: DAGVTQSPTHLIKTRGQQVTLRCSPKSGHDTVSWYQQALGQGPQFIFQYYEEEERQRGNFPDRFSGHQFPNYSSELNVNALLLGDSALYLCASSFPGQGLTGELFFGEGSRLTVL.

The chain carries TRBV7-6 and TRBJ1-1; 9 bases are shared with TRBD1. With V trimmed by 5 bases and J by 5 bases, 9 bases remained unmatched. Germline CDR1 and CDR2: SGHVS and FNYEAQ. This CDR3 spans 15 amino acids. CDR3 sequence (DNA): TGTGCCAGCAGCGCCTTACAGGGGGCAGGTACTGAAGCTTTCTTT. Its protein is CASSALQGAGTEAFF.

The genes are TRBV19 and TRBJ1-2; D is possibly TRBD1 (5 bases). The germline V gene has CDR1 LNHDA and CDR2 SQIVND (reference sequence). The CDR3 length is 13 residues. V shed 8 bases and J shed 6 bases, with 16 bases lying between them. The CDR3 nucleotides are TGTGCCAGTGATTCAACAGGTTCCCATGGCTACACCTTC. Translating gives CASDSTGSHGYTF.

This clone has more than one count but fewer than ten. The chain employs TRBV5-1 and TRBJ1-1; TRBD1 agrees at 11 bases. Germline values: CDR1 SGHRS, CDR2 YFSETQ. CDR3 length: 15 amino acids. Trimming at V came to 4 bases and at J to 2 bases, leaving 4 bases not matched to a gene. This CDR3 reads CASSHGQGANTEAFF. The CDR3 region has the DNA TGCGCCAGCAGCCATGGACAGGGGGCAAACACTGAAGCTTTCTTT.

V and J are TRBV7-9 and TRBJ2-1; 8 nucleotides align to TRBD1. This CDR3 is 14 amino acids long. CDR1 is SEHNR, CDR2 FQNEAQ, per germline (reference sequence). After removal of 2 bases from V and 9 bases from J, the junction contained 6 bases not matched to a gene. CDR3: CASSLPGQVSEQFF. The CDR3 nucleotides read TGTGCCAGCAGCTTACCGGGACAGGTCAGTGAGCAGTTCTTC.

V is TRBV7-3 and J is TRBJ2-7; 12 bases line up with TRBD1. Germline values: CDR1 SGHTA, CDR2 FQGTGA. J lost 5 bases, V lost 4 bases, and 9 bases had no gene match. The CDR3 runs 16 residues. The CDR3 loop is CASSSGTGGEFDEQYF. CDR3 sequence (DNA): TGTGCCAGCAGCTCTGGGACAGGGGGCGAATTTGACGAGCAGTACTTC.

The chain has TRBV12-5 and TRBJ1-2, with TRBD1 as a possible D gene (5 bases). Germline CDR1 is LGHNT and CDR2 is FRNRAP. Trimming shortened V by 3 bases and J by 0 bases, and 11 bases separated the two germline ends. The CDR3 is made up of 15 amino acids. For the CDR3, the DNA is TGTGCTAGTGGTTTTTACCAGGGCCCTAACTATGGCTACACCTTC. Translation: CASGFYQGPNYGYTF.

This chain connects TRBV27 to TRBJ1-6; D may be TRBD1 (5 bases). Germline CDR1 reads MNHEY; CDR2 reads SMNVEV (reference sequence). This CDR3 contains 15 residues. V lost 0 bases to trimming and J lost 10 bases, with 13 bases between them. CDR3 sequence reads: CASSLSEGPQSPLHF. As DNA, the CDR3 is TGTGCCAGCAGTTTATCGGAGGGGCCCCAATCACCCCTCCACTTT.

The chain employs TRBV5-1 and TRBJ1-1; weak D call: TRBD1 (6 bases). Trimming took off 3 bases at V and 1 base at J, with 13 bases between the two ends. Germline V gene sequence: CDR1 SGHRS, CDR2 YFSETQ. There are 15 residues in the CDR3. This CDR3 is CASSSSGVGNTEAFF. In nucleotides, the CDR3 is TGCGCCAGCAGCTCGTCAGGGGTCGGGAACACTGAAGCTTTCTTT.

The gene calls are TRBV2 and TRBJ2-1; 7 bases fit TRBD2. The germline CDR1 and CDR2 sequences are SNHLY and FYNNEI. With V trimmed by 10 bases and J by 7 bases, 10 bases remained unmatched. The CDR3 runs to 13 residues. The CDR3 bases are TGTGCCACAATAGCGGGCATGGGGAATGAGCAGTTCTTC. Amino acid sequence: CATIAGMGNEQFF.

This sequence joins TRBV10-3 and TRBJ2-1; D is possibly TRBD1 (5 bases). This CDR3 contains 15 residues. V was trimmed by 0 bases and J by 5 bases, leaving 11 bases between them. Per germline, CDR1 ENHRY and CDR2 SYGVKD. This chain's CDR3 is CAISESGQGNNEQFF. In DNA, the CDR3 is TGTGCCATCAGTGAGTCGGGTCAGGGAAACAATGAGCAGTTCTTC.

V is TRBV7-2 and J is TRBJ2-3, with D perhaps TRBD2 (6 bases). The CDR3 spans 15 residues. V was shortened by 4 bases and J by 2 bases, with 13 bases between the two germline ends. Germline values: CDR1 SGHTA, CDR2 FQGNSA. CDR3 sequence reads: CASSYLADSTDTQYF. CDR3 in DNA: TGTGCCAGCAGCTACTTAGCGGATTCCACAGATACGCAGTATTTT.

This clone was observed once. The V call is TRBV2, the J call TRBJ1-4; 10 bases match TRBD1. CDR3 length: 14 amino acids. The trim removed 6 bases at V and 10 bases at J, leaving 8 bases unmatched. In germline, CDR1 is SNHLY, CDR2 FYNNEI. The CDR3 sequence: CASSVTGGRGKLFF. DNA of the CDR3: TGTGCCAGCAGCGTGACAGGGGGCAGAGGAAAACTGTTTTTT.

The V call is TRBV21-1, the J call TRBJ1-5; TRBD1 reflects the table's D call only, with no check against the DNA. TRBV21-1 is described as a pseudogene. CDR3 length equals 15 residues. The CDR3 here is CASSVAGGFCQPQHF. CDR3 nucleotides: TGTGCCAGCAGCGTTGCAGGGGGCTTTTGTCAGCCCCAGCATTTT.

The rearrangement joins TRBV2 to TRBJ1-3; TRBD1 is a possible D gene (5 bases). V was trimmed by 6 bases and J by 0 bases, leaving 9 bases between them. CDR3 size: 14 residues. Germline V gene sequence: CDR1 SNHLY, CDR2 FYNNEI. CDR3 protein: CASRRGSSGNTIYF. CDR3 bases: TGTGCCAGCAGACGGGGGAGCTCTGGAAACACCATATATTTT.

In DNA, the CDR3 is TGTGCCAGCAGTTTATGGGGACTAGCGGGAGGGAACACCGGGGAGCTGTTTTTT. Translation gives CASSLWGLAGGNTGELFF. The rearrangement uses TRBV27 and TRBJ2-2, with 15 bases identical to TRBD2. The CDR3 is 18 amino acids. V trimming: 1 base; J trimming: 1 base; junction bases outside the gene matches: 1. In germline, CDR1 is MNHEY, CDR2 SMNVEV (reference sequence).

For this clone: The junction shows a germline mismatch at one end, possibly a read error. This chain uses TRBV7-7 with TRBJ1-1; D may be TRBD1 (6 bases). CDR1 and CDR2 (germline): SSHAT, FNYEAQ (reference sequence). The CDR3 length is 16 residues. The DNA for the CDR3 is TGTGCTAGCAGCTCCGGGGCCGGGACACCGAACACTGAAGCTTTCTTT. It codes for CASSSGAGTPNTEAFF.

The rearrangement uses TRBV6-1 and TRBJ1-5; a possible D gene is TRBD1 (5 bases). V was shortened by 1 base and J by 0 bases, with 7 bases between the two germline ends. The germline V gene has CDR1 MNHNS and CDR2 SASEGT. This CDR3 comprises 15 residues. CDR3 in DNA: TGTGCCAGCAGTGAAGTGGGGGGTAGCAATCAGCCCCAGCATTTT. It specifies CASSEVGGSNQPQHF.

The V call is TRBV10-2, the J call TRBJ1-4, with 7 bases matching TRBD1. The CDR3 covers 15 residues. The ends lost 8 bases at V and 3 bases at J; junction bases unmatched: 9. Per germline, CDR1 WSHSY and CDR2 SAAADI. The CDR3 loop is CASRTKGQPNEKLFF. The CDR3 region has the DNA TGCGCCAGCCGAACTAAGGGACAGCCTAATGAAAAACTGTTTTTT.

The V call is TRBV19, the J call TRBJ2-3; weak D call: TRBD1 (5 bases). The CDR3 is 15 amino acids. V was pared by 1 base and J by 2 bases, with 10 bases between. Germline CDR1 reads LNHDA; CDR2 reads SQIVND (reference sequence). The CDR3 DNA reads TGTGCCAGTAGTATAGCCCAGGGCTACACAGATACGCAGTATTTT. It encodes CASSIAQGYTDTQYF.

This sequence joins TRBV4-1 and TRBJ2-6; tentatively, D is TRBD2 (6 bases). The CDR3 spans 18 residues. Germline lookup yields CDR1 MGHRA and CDR2 YSYEKL. The ends were cut back, 0 bases at V and 0 bases at J, with 12 bases in the middle. This CDR3 is CASSQDSGLNSGANVLTF. CDR3 sequence (DNA): TGCGCCAGCAGCCAAGACTCGGGACTCAACTCTGGGGCCAACGTCCTGACTTTC.

The rearrangement uses TRBV11-2 and TRBJ2-7, with 8 nucleotides matching TRBD1. Germline V gene data show CDR1 as SGHAT and CDR2 as FQNNGV. The CDR3 loop spans 13 amino acids. J gave up 6 bases and V 5 bases, and 6 bases lay outside the gene matches. The CDR3, as DNA: TGTGCCAGCAGCCAGGACAGGGAGTCCGAGCAGTACTTC. Amino acids: CASSQDRESEQYF.